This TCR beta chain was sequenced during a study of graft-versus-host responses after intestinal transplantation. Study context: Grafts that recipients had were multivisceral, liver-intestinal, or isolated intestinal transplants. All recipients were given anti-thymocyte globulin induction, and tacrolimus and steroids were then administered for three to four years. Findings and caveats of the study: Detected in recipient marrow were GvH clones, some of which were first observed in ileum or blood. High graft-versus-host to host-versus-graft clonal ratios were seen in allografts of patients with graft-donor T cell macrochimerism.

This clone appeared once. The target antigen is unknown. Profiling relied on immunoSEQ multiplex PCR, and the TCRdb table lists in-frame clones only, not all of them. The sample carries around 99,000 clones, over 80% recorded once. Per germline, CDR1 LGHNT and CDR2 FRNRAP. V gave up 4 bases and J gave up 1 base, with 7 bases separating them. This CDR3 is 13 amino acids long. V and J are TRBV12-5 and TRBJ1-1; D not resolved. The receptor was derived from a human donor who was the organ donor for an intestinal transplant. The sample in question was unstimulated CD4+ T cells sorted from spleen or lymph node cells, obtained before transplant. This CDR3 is CASGYDSNTEAFF. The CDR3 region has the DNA TGTGCTAGTGGTTACGACTCGAACACTGAAGCTTTCTTT.